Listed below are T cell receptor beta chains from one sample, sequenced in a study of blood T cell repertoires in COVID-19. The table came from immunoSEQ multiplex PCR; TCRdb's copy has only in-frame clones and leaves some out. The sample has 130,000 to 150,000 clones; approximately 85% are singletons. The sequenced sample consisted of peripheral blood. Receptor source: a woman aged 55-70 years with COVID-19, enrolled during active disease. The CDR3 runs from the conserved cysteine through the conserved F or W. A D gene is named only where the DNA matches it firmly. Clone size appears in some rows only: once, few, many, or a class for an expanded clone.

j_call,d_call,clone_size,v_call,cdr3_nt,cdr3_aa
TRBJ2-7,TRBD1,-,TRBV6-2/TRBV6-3,TGTGCCAGCAGTTACACTCCGTCCGGGGACAGTATTTTCTACGAGCAGTACTTC,CASSYTPSGDSIFYEQYF
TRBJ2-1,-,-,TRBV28,TGTGCCAGCAACGCCCCGGGAGCTACCAACAATGAGCAGTTCTTC,CASNAPGATNNEQFF
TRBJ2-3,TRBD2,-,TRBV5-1,TGCGCCAGCAGCTTGGGGACTAGCGGGAGCACAGATACGCAGTATTTT,CASSLGTSGSTDTQYF
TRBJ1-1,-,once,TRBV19,TGTGCCAGTAGTATAGACCAGGGCCTGATGAATGCTTTCTTT,CASSIDQGLMNAFF
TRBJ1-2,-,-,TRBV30,TGTGCCTGGAGTGTACTTGGCGGTGGCTACACCTTC,CAWSVLGGGYTF
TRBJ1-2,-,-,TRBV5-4,TGTGCCAGCAGCTTAGAGGGCACCCCAAACTATGGCTACACCTTC,CASSLEGTPNYGYTF
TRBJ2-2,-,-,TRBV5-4,TGTGCCAGCAGCTTGGTGCTCGGGTTGAACACCGGGGAGCTGTTTTTT,CASSLVLGLNTGELFF
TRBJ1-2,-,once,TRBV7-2,TGTGCCAGCAGCCCCGGGACTCTCGACGCGGGTGGCTACACCTTC,CASSPGTLDAGGYTF
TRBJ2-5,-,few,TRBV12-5,TGTGCTTGGGGTTTGGGGGGGACAGGCGGGGAACAAGAGACCCAGTACTTC,CAWGLGGTGGEQETQYF
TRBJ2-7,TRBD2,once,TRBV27,TGTGCCAGCTCGAGCGGGGGAGCCCCTGGGGAGCAGTACTTC,CASSSGGAPGEQYF
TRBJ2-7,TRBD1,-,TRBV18,TGTGCCAGCTCACCTCCCGGGACAGGGGTTTACGAGCAGTACTTC,CASSPPGTGVYEQYF
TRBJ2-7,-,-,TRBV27,TGTGCCAGCAAGCAGGAGACAGAGTCCTACGAGCAGTACTTC,CASKQETESYEQYF
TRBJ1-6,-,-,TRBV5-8,TGTGCCAGCAGCTTGGCCCTAGACTCCTATAATTCACCCCTCCACTTT,CASSLALDSYNSPLHF
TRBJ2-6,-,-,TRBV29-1,TGCAGCGTTGAGGAGGGAGGCCAGGGGGCCAACGTCCTGACTTTC,CSVEEGGQGANVLTF
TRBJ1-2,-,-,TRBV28,TGTGCCAGCAACCAAGACAGCCTCTATGGCTACACCTTC,CASNQDSLYGYTF
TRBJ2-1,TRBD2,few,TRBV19,TGTGCCAGTAGTAAATGGACTAGCGGCGTGAGCTCCTACAATGAGCAGTTCTTC,CASSKWTSGVSSYNEQFF
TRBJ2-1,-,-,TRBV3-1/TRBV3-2,TGTGCCAGCAGCCAAGTGCACGGGAGCTCCTACAATGAGCAGTTCTTC,CASSQVHGSSYNEQFF
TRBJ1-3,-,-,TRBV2,TGTGCCAGCAGTGAAGGGACTGACGGAAACACCATATATTTT,CASSEGTDGNTIYF
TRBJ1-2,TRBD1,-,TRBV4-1,TGCGCCAGCAGCCACCTGACGACAGGGGAAACCTATGGCTACACCTTC,CASSHLTTGETYGYTF
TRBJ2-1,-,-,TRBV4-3,TGCGCCAGCAGCCAACCTGGGGAGAATGAGCAGTTCTTC,CASSQPGENEQFF
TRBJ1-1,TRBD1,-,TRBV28,TGTGCCAGCAGTCTGGGACAGTCAAACACTGAAGCTTTCTTT,CASSLGQSNTEAFF
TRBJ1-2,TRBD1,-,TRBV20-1,TGCAGTGCTAGTGAGACAGGGAATGGCTACACCTTC,CSASETGNGYTF
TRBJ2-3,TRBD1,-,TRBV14,TGTGCCAGCAGCCAAGAATGGACAGGGGTCCCTAGCACAGATACGCAGTATTTT,CASSQEWTGVPSTDTQYF
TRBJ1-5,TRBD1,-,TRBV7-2,TGTGCCAGCAGAAAACAGGGGCGAGGGCAGCCCCAGCATTTT,CASRKQGRGQPQHF
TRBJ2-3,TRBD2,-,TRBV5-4,TGTGCCAGCAGCCTCCCCGGGCGGGGGGGCACAGATACGCAGTATTTT,CASSLPGRGGTDTQYF
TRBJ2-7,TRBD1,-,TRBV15,TGTGCCACCAGCAGGGGACAGAATTACGAGCAGTACTTC,CATSRGQNYEQYF
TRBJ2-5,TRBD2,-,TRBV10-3,TGTGCCATCAGTGAAAACGGGGGGATACAAGAGACCCAGTACTTC,CAISENGGIQETQYF
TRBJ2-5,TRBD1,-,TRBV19,TGTGCCAGTAGTGCCTGGATCCGGGACAGTTGGGTTCAAGAGACCCAGTACTTC,CASSAWIRDSWVQETQYF
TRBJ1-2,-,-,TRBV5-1,TGCGCCAGCAGCCCGAATCTACAGGGAAGACGCGGCTACACCTTC,CASSPNLQGRRGYTF
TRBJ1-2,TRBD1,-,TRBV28,TGTGCCAGCAGTTTAAGAGACAGGGTAGACGGCTACACCTTC,CASSLRDRVDGYTF
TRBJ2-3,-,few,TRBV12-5,TGTGCTAGTGGGACGGGGGTTGGCACAGATACGCAGTATTTT,CASGTGVGTDTQYF
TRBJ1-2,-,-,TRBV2,TGTGCCAGCAGGGGCCTGATGGGTTACTATGGCTACACCTTC,CASRGLMGYYGYTF
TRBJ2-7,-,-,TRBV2,TGTGCCAGCAGAGAACAGGGATCCTCCTACGAGCAGTACTTC,CASREQGSSYEQYF
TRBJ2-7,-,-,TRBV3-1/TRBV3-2,TGTGCCAGCAGCCAGCCCGGGCAGGGGTGGTACTTC,CASSQPGQGWYF
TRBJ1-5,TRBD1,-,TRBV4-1,TGCGCCAGCAGCCAGGGGGACAGGGATCTTCAGCCCCAGCATTTT,CASSQGDRDLQPQHF
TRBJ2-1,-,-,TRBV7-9,TGTGCCAGCAGCTTAGGGTCAGTGGATGAGCAGTTCTTC,CASSLGSVDEQFF
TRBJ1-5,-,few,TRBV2,TGTGCCAGCAGTGAGGGCAGCAATCAGCCCCAGCATTTT,CASSEGSNQPQHF
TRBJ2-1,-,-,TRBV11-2,TGTGCCAGCAGCTTAGAGGTCAGGGGAGAGCAGTTCTTC,CASSLEVRGEQFF
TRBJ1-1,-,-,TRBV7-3,TGTGCCAGCAGCTTAAGTGCGGGGGAGAACACTGAAGCTTTCTTT,CASSLSAGENTEAFF
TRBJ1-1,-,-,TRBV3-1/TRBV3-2,TGTGCCAGCAGCCAAGATCGTTCCTGGAACACTGAAGCTTTCTTT,CASSQDRSWNTEAFF
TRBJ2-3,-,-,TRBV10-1,TGCGCCACTTCAGGACCGGGAATGGATACGCAGTATTTT,CATSGPGMDTQYF
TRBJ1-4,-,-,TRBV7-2,TGTGCCAGCAGCTTAAATGGGTTGGGAGGAGCGGATGAAAAACTGTTTTTT,CASSLNGLGGADEKLFF
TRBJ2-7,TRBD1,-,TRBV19,TGTGCCAGTAGTGCCGACAGGGGGCTCGCCTACGAGCAGTACTTC,CASSADRGLAYEQYF
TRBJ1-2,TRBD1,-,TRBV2,TGTGCCAGCAGCGGGGACAGGATGGGGTCTGTCTATGGCTACACCTTC,CASSGDRMGSVYGYTF
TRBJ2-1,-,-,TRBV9,TGTGCCAGCAGCGTAGCGGGTGGGTTCGTATACAATGAGCAGTTCTTC,CASSVAGGFVYNEQFF
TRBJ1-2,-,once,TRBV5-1,TGCGCCAGCAGCTTGGGGGCCCTTTGGTCGGATAACTATGGCTACACCTTC,CASSLGALWSDNYGYTF
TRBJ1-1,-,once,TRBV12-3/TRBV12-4,TGTGCCAGCAGTTTTAACAGAAACACTGAAGCTTTCTTT,CASSFNRNTEAFF
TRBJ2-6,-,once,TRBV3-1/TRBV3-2,TGTGCCAGCAGCCATCTCCTGGGGGGTACTGGGGCCAACGTCCTGACTTTC,CASSHLLGGTGANVLTF
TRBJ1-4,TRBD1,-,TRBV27,TGTGCCAGCAGTTGGGACAGGGGTGTAAAACTGTTTTTT,CASSWDRGVKLFF
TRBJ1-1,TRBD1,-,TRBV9,TGTGCCAGCAGCGCCCACGGACAGGAAAGGAACACTGAAGCTTTCTTT,CASSAHGQERNTEAFF
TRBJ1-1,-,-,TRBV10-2,TGCGCCAGCCGTGGGTCGGGCGGGGGGGCTGTTGAAGCTTTCTTT,CASRGSGGGAVEAFF
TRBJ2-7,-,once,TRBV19,TGTGCCAGTAGTATTGTCGGAGCCTACGAGCAGTACTTC,CASSIVGAYEQYF
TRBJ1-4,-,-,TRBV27,TGTGCCAGCAGCCTGGGGAGGGTGGGAAAACTGTTTTTT,CASSLGRVGKLFF
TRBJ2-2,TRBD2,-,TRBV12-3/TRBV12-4,TGTGCCAGCAGTTTTGGACTAGCCGGGGAGCTGTTTTTT,CASSFGLAGELFF
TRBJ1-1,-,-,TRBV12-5,TGTGCTAGTGGTTTGGCAGTGACAGGGAACACTGAAGCTTTCTTT,CASGLAVTGNTEAFF